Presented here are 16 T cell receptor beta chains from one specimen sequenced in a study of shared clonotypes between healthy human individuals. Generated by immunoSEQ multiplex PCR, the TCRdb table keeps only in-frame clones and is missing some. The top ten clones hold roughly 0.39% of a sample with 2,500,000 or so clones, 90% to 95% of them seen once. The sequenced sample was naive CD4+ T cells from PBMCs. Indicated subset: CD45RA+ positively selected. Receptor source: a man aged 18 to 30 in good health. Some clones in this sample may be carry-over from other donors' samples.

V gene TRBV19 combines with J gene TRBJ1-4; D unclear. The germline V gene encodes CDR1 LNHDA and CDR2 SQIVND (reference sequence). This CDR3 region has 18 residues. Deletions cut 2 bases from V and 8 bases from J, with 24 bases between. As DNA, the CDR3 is TGTGCCAGTAGTATACCCTGGATTTTTCCCAACCGTCAGGAAAAACTGTTTTTT. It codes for CASSIPWIFPNRQEKLFF.

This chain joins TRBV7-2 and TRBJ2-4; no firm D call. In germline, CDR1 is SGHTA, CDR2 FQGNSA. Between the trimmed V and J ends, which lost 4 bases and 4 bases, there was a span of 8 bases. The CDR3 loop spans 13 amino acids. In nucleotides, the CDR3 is TGTGCCAGCAGCTCCTACGTGAAAAACATTCAGTACTTC. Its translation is CASSSYVKNIQYF.

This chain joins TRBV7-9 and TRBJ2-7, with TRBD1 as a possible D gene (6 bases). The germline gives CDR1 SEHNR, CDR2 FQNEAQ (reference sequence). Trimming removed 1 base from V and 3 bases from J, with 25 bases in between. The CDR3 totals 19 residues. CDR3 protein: CASSLVPGSAGQRLYEQYF. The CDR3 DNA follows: TGTGCCAGCAGCTTAGTCCCGGGTTCTGCAGGACAGAGACTCTACGAGCAGTACTTC.

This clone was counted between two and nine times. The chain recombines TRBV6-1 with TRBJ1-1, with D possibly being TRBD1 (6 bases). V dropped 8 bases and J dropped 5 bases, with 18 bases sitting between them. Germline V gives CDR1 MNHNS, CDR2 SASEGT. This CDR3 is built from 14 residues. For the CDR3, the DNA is TGTGCCAGCTCAGAACAGGGCAGGGAGACTGAAGCTTTCTTT. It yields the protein CASSEQGRETEAFF.

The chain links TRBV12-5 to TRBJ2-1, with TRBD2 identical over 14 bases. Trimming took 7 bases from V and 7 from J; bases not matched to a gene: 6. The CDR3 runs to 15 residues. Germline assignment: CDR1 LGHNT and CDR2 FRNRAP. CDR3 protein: CASVPGLAGVNEQFF. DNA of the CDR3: TGTGCTAGTGTCCCGGGACTAGCGGGAGTGAATGAGCAGTTCTTC. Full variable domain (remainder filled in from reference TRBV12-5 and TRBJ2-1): DARVTQTPRHKVTEMGQEVTMRCQPILGHNTVFWYRQTMMQGLELLAYFRNRAPLDDSGMPKDRFSAEMPDATLATLKIQPSEPRDSAVYFCASVPGLAGVNEQFFGPGTRLTVL.

The CDR3: CASSLGEGAEQYF. The CDR3 DNA reads TGTGCCAGCAGCTTGGGGGAGGGGGCCGAGCAGTACTTC. This chain links TRBV7-9 with TRBJ2-7; tentatively, D is TRBD1 or TRBD2 (7 bases each). The CDR3 length is 13 residues. Trimming took off 3 bases at V and 6 bases at J, with 12 bases between the two ends. CDR1 and CDR2 (germline): SEHNR, FQNEAQ (reference sequence).

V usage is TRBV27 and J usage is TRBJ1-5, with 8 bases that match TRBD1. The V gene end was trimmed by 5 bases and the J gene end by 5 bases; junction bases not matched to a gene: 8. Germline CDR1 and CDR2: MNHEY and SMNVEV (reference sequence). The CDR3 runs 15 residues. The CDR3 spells CASSGRTGRDQPQHF. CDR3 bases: TGTGCCAGCAGTGGGAGGACAGGGCGAGATCAGCCCCAGCATTTT.

This CDR3 reads CASSQGKELQETQYF. The CDR3 bases are TGTGCCAGCAGCCAAGGAAAGGAGCTTCAAGAGACCCAGTACTTC. The chain carries TRBV14 and TRBJ2-5; D call uncertain. The CDR3 has 15 residues. Germline CDR1 reads SGHDN; CDR2 reads FVKESK. Trimming removed 1 base from V and 2 bases from J, with 11 bases in between.

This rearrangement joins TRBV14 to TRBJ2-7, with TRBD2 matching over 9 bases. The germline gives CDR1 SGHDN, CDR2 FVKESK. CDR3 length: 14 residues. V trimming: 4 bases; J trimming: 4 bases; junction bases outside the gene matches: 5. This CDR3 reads CASSRGTSRYEQYF. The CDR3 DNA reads TGTGCCAGCAGCCGCGGGACTAGCAGATACGAGCAGTACTTC.

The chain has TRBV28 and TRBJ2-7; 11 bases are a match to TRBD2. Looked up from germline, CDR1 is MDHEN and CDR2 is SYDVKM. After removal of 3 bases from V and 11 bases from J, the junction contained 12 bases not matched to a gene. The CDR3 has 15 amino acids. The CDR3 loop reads CASSFLRSGRAQEYF. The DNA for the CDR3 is TGTGCCAGCAGTTTTCTCCGTAGCGGGAGGGCCCAGGAGTACTTC. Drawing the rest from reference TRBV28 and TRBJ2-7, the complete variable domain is DVKVTQSSRYLVKRTGEKVFLECVQDMDHENMFWYRQDPGLGLRLIYFSYDVKMKEKGDIPEGYSVSREKKERFSLILESASTNQTSMYLCASSFLRSGRAQEYFGPGTRLTVT.

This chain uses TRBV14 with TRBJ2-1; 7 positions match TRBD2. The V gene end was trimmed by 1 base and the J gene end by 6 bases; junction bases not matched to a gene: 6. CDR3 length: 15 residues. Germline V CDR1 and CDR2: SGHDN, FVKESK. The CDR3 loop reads CASSQGIRTSNEQFF. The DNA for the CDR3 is TGTGCCAGCAGCCAAGGTATCCGGACTAGCAATGAGCAGTTCTTC.

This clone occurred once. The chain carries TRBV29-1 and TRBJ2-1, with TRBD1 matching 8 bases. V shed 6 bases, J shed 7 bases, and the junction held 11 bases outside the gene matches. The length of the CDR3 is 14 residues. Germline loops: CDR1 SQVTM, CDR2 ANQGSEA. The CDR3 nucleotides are TGCAGCGTCCGTGTCCAGGGGGCGTTGAATGAGCAGTTCTTC. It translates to CSVRVQGALNEQFF.

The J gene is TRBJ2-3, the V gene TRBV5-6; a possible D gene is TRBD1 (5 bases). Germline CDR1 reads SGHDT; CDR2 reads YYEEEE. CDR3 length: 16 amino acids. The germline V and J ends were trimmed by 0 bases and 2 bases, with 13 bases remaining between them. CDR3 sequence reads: CASSLGPGRHTDTQYF. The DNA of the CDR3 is TGTGCCAGCAGCTTGGGGCCAGGGCGTCACACAGATACGCAGTATTTT.

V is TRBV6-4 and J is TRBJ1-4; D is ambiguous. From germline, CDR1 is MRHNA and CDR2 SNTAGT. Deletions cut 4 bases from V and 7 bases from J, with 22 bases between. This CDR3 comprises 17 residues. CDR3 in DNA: TGTGCCAGCAGTGCACTCTCCCGGGTGGGTACCGGTGAAAAACTGTTTTTT. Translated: CASSALSRVGTGEKLFF.

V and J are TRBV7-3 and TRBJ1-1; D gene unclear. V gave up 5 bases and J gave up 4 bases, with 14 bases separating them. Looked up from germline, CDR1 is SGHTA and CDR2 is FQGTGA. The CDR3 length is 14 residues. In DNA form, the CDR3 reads TGTGCCAGCAGCCTGGGTGGGCCGCTCACTGAAGCTTTCTTT. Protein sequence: CASSLGGPLTEAFF.

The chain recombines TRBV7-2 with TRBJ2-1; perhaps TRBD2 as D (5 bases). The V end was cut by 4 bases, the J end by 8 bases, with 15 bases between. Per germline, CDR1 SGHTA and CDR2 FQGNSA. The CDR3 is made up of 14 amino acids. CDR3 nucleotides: TGTGCCAGCAGCTCCGGTTGGTATAGCGATGAGCAGTTCTTC. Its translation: CASSSGWYSDEQFF.